These 20 T cell receptor beta chains were all obtained from the same sample, sequenced in a study of cytomegalovirus exposure and HLA in healthy donors. PCR amplification relied on 60 Vbeta primers (plus 13 Jbeta primers). TCRdb's table, derived via immunoSEQ multiplex PCR, lists solely in-frame clones and lacks some. The data contain about 160,000 clones, 80% to 85% of them singletons. Material for sequencing was PBMCs. These receptors originate from a man over 45 in good health and CMV-seropositive.

This chain links TRBV5-1 with TRBJ2-3; D unresolved. Trimming removed 0 bases from V and 1 base from J, with 12 bases in between. Per germline, CDR1 SGHRS and CDR2 YFSETQ. The CDR3 length is 16 residues. CDR3 sequence reads: CASSLAAAAGTDTQYF. The CDR3 bases are TGCGCCAGCAGCTTGGCCGCGGCGGCGGGCACAGATACGCAGTATTTT.

This chain uses TRBV29-1 with TRBJ2-7; D uncertain. There are 13 residues in the CDR3. V lost 2 bases, J lost 5 bases, and 13 bases lay in between. Per the germline V gene, CDR1 is SQVTM and CDR2 is ANQGSEA. The CDR3 DNA is TGCAGCGTTGAACGGGTGGCCGGCGACGAGCAGTACTTC. Translated, it gives CSVERVAGDEQYF.

The chain joins TRBV4-3 to TRBJ1-2; possible D gene TRBD1, 6 bases. There are 14 residues in the CDR3. Between the trimmed V and J ends, which lost 0 bases and 3 bases, there was a span of 8 bases. CDR1 and CDR2 from the germline V gene are LGHNA and YSLEER. CDR3 region: CASSQDAGDYGYTF. CDR3 bases: TGCGCCAGCAGCCAAGATGCAGGGGACTATGGCTACACCTTC.

This clone occurred a few times. DNA for the CDR3: TGTGCCAGCGGCTTGACCGGGTTGCTGCAGTATTTT. This codes for CASGLTGLLQYF. The rearrangement uses TRBV25-1 and TRBJ2-3; D is uncertain. The V end lost 8 bases, the J end lost 11 bases, and 17 bases lay between the germline ends. The CDR3 has 12 amino acids. Germline loops: CDR1 MGHDK, CDR2 SYGVNS. The full variable domain, rest sourced from reference TRBV25-1 and TRBJ2-3, is EADIYQTPRYLVIGTGKKITLECSQTMGHDKMYWYQQDPGMELHLIHYSYGVNSTEKGDLSSESTVSRIRTEHFPLTLESARPSHTSQYLCASGLTGLLQYFGPGTRLTVL.

The rearrangement joins TRBV9 to TRBJ1-3; maybe TRBD1 (5 bases). V was cut by 2 bases and J by 3 bases, with 6 bases left in between. The CDR3 consists of 13 residues. Germline V lookup: CDR1 SGDLS, CDR2 YYNGEE. This CDR3 is CASSVRVGNTIYF. Here the CDR3 DNA reads TGTGCCAGCAGCGTCAGGGTTGGAAACACCATATATTTT.

V is TRBV6-6 and J is TRBJ1-6; the D is unclear. Per the germline V gene, CDR1 is MNHNY and CDR2 is SVGAGI (reference sequence). Trimming pared 4 bases from V and 5 bases from J, leaving 12 bases between. CDR3 size: 15 residues. CDR3 sequence: CASSFRRGDNSPLHF. CDR3 DNA sequence: TGTGCCAGCAGTTTTAGGCGGGGAGATAATTCACCCCTCCACTTT.

CDR3 bases: TGTGCCTGGAAGGGGACAGGGGCTGGAAACACCATATATTTT. It encodes CAWKGTGAGNTIYF. This chain links TRBV30 with TRBJ1-3, with TRBD1 matching over 10 bases. Germline V gene sequence: CDR1 GTSNPN, CDR2 SVGIG (reference sequence). CDR3 size: 14 residues. V trimming: 4 bases; J trimming: 2 bases; junction bases outside the gene matches: 2.

The chain employs TRBV30 and TRBJ1-2; TRBD1 might be the D (6 bases). V lost 1 base to trimming and J lost 8 bases, with 14 bases between them. The CDR3 contains 13 residues. Germline CDR1 and CDR2: GTSNPN and SVGIG (reference sequence). CDR3 nucleotides: TGTGCCTGGAGTGGCAGGGGCCCGAGCGGCTACACCTTC. Translating gives CAWSGRGPSGYTF.

The CDR3 spells CASTPQVTWYEQYF. CDR3 DNA: TGTGCCAGCACCCCACAGGTGACCTGGTACGAGCAGTACTTC. This sequence joins TRBV2 and TRBJ2-7; TRBD1 might be the D (5 bases). Germline V gives CDR1 SNHLY, CDR2 FYNNEI. The germline V and J ends were trimmed by 7 bases and 4 bases, with 17 bases remaining between them. The CDR3 is 14 residues long.

V gene TRBV9 combines with J gene TRBJ1-3; TRBD1 aligns across 7 bases. Unmatched junction bases numbered 6, after V lost 1 base and J lost 2 bases. The CDR3 is made up of 16 amino acids. Germline loops: CDR1 SGDLS, CDR2 YYNGEE. The CDR3 DNA follows: TGTGCCAGCAGCGTACAGTCTCAGGGGGCTGGAAACACCATATATTTT. Amino acid sequence: CASSVQSQGAGNTIYF.

V usage is TRBV4-2 and J usage is TRBJ2-1; D gene ambiguous. V lost 0 bases and J 5 bases, leaving 17 bases between the germline ends. Germline lookup yields CDR1 LGHNA and CDR2 YNFKEQ. This CDR3 has 17 residues. The CDR3 sequence: CASSQEGRSLPNNEQFF. The CDR3 DNA reads as TGTGCCAGCAGCCAAGAGGGTCGGAGCCTCCCCAACAATGAGCAGTTCTTC.

The chain recombines TRBV7-6 with TRBJ2-1; D ambiguous. CDR3 length: 13 amino acids. Trimming took 5 bases from V and 5 from J, leaving 10 bases between them. Germline values: CDR1 SGHVS, CDR2 FNYEAQ. The DNA for the CDR3 is TGTGCCAGCAGCACGGGTAGTAACAATGAGCAGTTCTTC. Translation: CASSTGSNNEQFF.

The chain links TRBV7-9 to TRBJ1-4; 8 positions match TRBD1. The germline gives CDR1 SEHNR, CDR2 FQNEAQ (reference sequence). CDR3 size: 14 residues. V shed 3 bases and J 4 bases; nucleotides not matched to a gene: 1. CDR3 protein: CASSFGQGNEKLFF. DNA of the CDR3: TGTGCCAGCAGCTTCGGACAGGGTAATGAAAAACTGTTTTTT.

The chain recombines TRBV5-1 with TRBJ2-3; maybe TRBD1 (6 bases). This CDR3 spans 14 amino acids. In germline, CDR1 is SGHRS, CDR2 YFSETQ. V shed 4 bases and J shed 4 bases, with 13 bases lying between them. Written as DNA, the CDR3 is TGCGCCAGCAGCAACACACAGGGTTCAGATACGCAGTATTTT. This translates into CASSNTQGSDTQYF.

In its sample, this clone was seen a few times. The V gene is TRBV5-4, the J gene TRBJ2-2; 8 bases are shared with TRBD1. CDR3 length: 16 amino acids. CDR1 and CDR2 (germline): SGHNT, YYREEE (reference sequence). The V segment lost 4 bases and the J segment 6 bases; nucleotides outside the gene matches: 11. CDR3: CASSPKRQGSAGELFF. The CDR3 DNA sequence: TGTGCCAGCAGCCCAAAACGACAGGGGTCAGCCGGGGAGCTGTTTTTT.

This clone was seen just once. The rearrangement links TRBV11-1 to TRBJ2-1; D gene unclear. V shed 4 bases and J shed 8 bases, with 9 bases lying between them. Germline CDR1 and CDR2: SGHAT and FQDESV (reference sequence). The CDR3 sequence is 12 residues long. The CDR3 loop reads CASSWAEYEQFF. CDR3 in DNA: TGTGCCAGCAGCTGGGCCGAATATGAGCAGTTCTTC.

The chain joins TRBV10-3 to TRBJ1-2, with D possibly matching TRBD1 (5 bases). Germline-derived CDR1 and CDR2 are ENHRY and SYGVKD. V lost 3 bases and J 4 bases, leaving 12 bases between the germline ends. The CDR3 sequence is 14 residues long. The CDR3 sequence is CAISETGGAYGYTF. CDR3 in DNA: TGTGCCATCAGTGAAACGGGAGGGGCCTATGGCTACACCTTC.

The chain links TRBV5-1 to TRBJ2-3; unclear D gene. Between the trimmed V and J ends, which lost 0 bases and 0 bases, there was a span of 8 bases. The germline V gene has CDR1 SGHRS and CDR2 YFSETQ. CDR3 length: 15 amino acids. CDR3 in amino acids: CASSLALPSTDTQYF. The DNA for the CDR3 is TGCGCCAGCAGCTTGGCTCTCCCGAGCACAGATACGCAGTATTTT. Complete variable domain (other parts from reference TRBV5-1 and TRBJ2-3): KAGVTQTPRYLIKTRGQQVTLSCSPISGHRSVSWYQQTPGQGLQFLFEYFSETQRNKGNFPGRFSGRQFSNSRSEMNVSTLELGDSALYLCASSLALPSTDTQYFGPGTRLTVL.

The count of this clone is one. The chain recombines TRBV6-5 with TRBJ2-6, with D maybe TRBD2 (5 bases). Trimming removed 4 bases at V and 2 bases at J, with 9 bases between. Per the germline V gene, CDR1 is MNHEY and CDR2 is SVGAGI. This CDR3 is 15 amino acids long. CDR3 residues: CASSLYGTGANVLTF. The CDR3 DNA reads TGTGCCAGCAGTTTGTACGGGACTGGGGCCAACGTCCTGACTTTC.

The V and J genes are TRBV19 and TRBJ2-1; TRBD2 matches 14 bases. Germline lookup yields CDR1 LNHDA and CDR2 SQIVND (reference sequence). This CDR3 is built from 18 residues. V shed 1 base and J 9 bases; nucleotides not matched to a gene: 11. CDR3 sequence (DNA): TGTGCCAGTAGTATAGCCCTCTTGACTAGCGGGGGGGCGGGTGAGCAGTTCTTC. It codes for CASSIALLTSGGAGEQFF.